This record covers a single TCR beta chain. This sample is part of a study of T cell changes during pregnancy in multiple sclerosis. The protocol was immunoSEQ multiplex PCR, while the TCRdb copy is restricted to in-frame clones and leaves out a portion. The table lists about 68,000 clones, less than 95% of them singletons. Looked up from germline, CDR1 is SGHRS and CDR2 is YFSETQ. The V gene end was trimmed by 0 bases and the J gene end by 0 bases; junction bases not matched to a gene: 6. The CDR3 contains 17 residues. V usage is TRBV5-1 and J usage is TRBJ1-2, with 9 bases fitting TRBD1. The sequence was obtained from a female donor with multiple sclerosis, enrolled in a pregnancy study. This material consisted of peripheral blood, taken in the second trimester of pregnancy. The CDR3 DNA reads TGCGCCAGCAGCTTGGGGACAGGGGAGGGAACTAACTATGGCTACACCTTC. Protein: CASSLGTGEGTNYGYTF.